This T cell receptor beta chain was obtained from a study of regulatory T cells in long-lasting Graves disease. About the study: Under 3 months of antithyroid drugs had been taken by newly diagnosed Graves' patients. General observations from the study: Persistent Graves' patients showed reduced TCR diversity versus newly diagnosed patients. Under persistent disease, TRBV28, TRBJ1-2 and TRBJ2-5 were used preferentially. Accuracy may have suffered from the small sample size.

The germline CDR1 and CDR2 sequences are SGHTA and FQGNSA. The CDR3 contains 14 residues. V was clipped by 10 bases and J by 1 base, with 15 bases between them. The authors built TCR beta libraries using iRepertoire HTBI primers and Arm-PCR of CDR3 regions. MiXCR, applied by TCRdb to the multiplex PCR reads, yields one record per CDR3 protein. Here the sample spans a few hundred thousand distinct CDR3 sequences, roughly a fifth being singletons. The time point denotes: newly diagnosed GD, antithyroid drugs for less than 3 months. From RNA extracted from PBMCs, the TCR library was made. Worth noting for this clonotype: The antigen remains unidentified. A read error may explain this, as a much larger clone is one base away.

The chain couples TRBV7-2 to TRBJ2-3; D remains unclear. Material: peripheral blood mononuclear cells (PBMCs), obtained at new diagnosis, from a patient treated with antithyroid drugs. This clonotype was obtained from a female donor with Graves disease. CDR3 bases: TGTGCCATCAGTGAAGGCAGAGGCACAGATACGCAGTATTTT. Encoded protein: CAISEGRGTDTQYF.